This TCR beta chain is from a study of CD8 T cells in Susac syndrome. Roughly 0.5 to 1 ug RNA was reverse transcribed with random hexamers. Across 54 Vbeta and 13 Jbeta, TCR beta CDR3 was amplified with immunoSEQ multiplex PCR. TCRdb re-derived calls from the immunoSEQ multiplex PCR reads in MiXCR, one entry per CDR3 protein. The sample lists 40,000 to 60,000 distinct CDR3 sequences; approximately 93% were seen once. Germline values: CDR1 MNHEY, CDR2 SVGAGI. The CDR3 contains 14 residues. Trimming removed 0 bases from V and 5 bases from J; junction bases left unmatched: 2. This clonotype was obtained from a human donor with multiple sclerosis. This chain links TRBV6-5 with TRBJ2-7; the match to TRBD1 covers 9 bases. Sequenced input: CD8+ T cells from PBMCs. The CDR3 loop reads CASSYSGQGNEQYF. DNA for the CDR3: TGTGCCAGCAGTTACTCGGGACAGGGAAACGAGCAGTACTTC.